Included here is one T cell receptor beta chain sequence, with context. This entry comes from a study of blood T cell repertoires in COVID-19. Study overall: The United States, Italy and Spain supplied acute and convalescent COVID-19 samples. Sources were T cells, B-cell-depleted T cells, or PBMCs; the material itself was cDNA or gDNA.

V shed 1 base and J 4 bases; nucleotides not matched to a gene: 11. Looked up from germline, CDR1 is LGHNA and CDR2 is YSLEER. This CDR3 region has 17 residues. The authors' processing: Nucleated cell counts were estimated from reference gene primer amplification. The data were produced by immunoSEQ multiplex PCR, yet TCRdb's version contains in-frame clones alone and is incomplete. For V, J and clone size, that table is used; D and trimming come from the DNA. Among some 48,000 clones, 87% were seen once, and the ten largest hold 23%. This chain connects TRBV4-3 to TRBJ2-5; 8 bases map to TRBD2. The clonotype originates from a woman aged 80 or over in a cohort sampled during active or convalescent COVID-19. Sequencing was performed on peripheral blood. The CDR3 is CASSQGGGAGVVETQYF. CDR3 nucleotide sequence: TGCGCCAGCAGCCAAGGGGGGGGAGCGGGAGTGGTAGAGACCCAGTACTTC.